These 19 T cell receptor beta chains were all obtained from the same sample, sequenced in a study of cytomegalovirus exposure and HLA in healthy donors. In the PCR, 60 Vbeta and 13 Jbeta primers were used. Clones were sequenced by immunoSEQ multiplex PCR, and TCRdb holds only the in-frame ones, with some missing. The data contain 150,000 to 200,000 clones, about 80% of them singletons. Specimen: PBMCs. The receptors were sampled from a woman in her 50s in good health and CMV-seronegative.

CDR3 sequence: CASSLESSGSREQFF. DNA for the CDR3: TGTGCCAGCAGCTTGGAGAGTAGCGGGAGTCGGGAGCAGTTCTTC. This chain links TRBV5-4 with TRBJ2-1; 9 bases are shared with TRBD2. The CDR3 spans 15 residues. V was pared by 0 bases and J by 10 bases, with 8 bases of the junction left unmatched. Looked up from germline, CDR1 is SGHNT and CDR2 is YYREEE (reference sequence).

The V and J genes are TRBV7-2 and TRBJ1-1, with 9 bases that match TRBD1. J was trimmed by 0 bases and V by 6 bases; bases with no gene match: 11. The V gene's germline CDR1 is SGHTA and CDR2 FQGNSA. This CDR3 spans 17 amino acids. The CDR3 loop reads CASRILGQGRVNTEAFF. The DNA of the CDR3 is TGTGCCAGCAGGATTCTAGGACAGGGGAGGGTGAACACTGAAGCTTTCTTT.

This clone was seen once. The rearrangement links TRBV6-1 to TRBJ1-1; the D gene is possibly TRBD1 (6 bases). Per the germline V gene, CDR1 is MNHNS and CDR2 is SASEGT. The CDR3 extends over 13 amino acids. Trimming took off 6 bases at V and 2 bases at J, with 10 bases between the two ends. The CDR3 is CASSRTVNTEAFF. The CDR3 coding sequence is TGTGCCAGCAGCCGGACAGTTAACACTGAAGCTTTCTTT.

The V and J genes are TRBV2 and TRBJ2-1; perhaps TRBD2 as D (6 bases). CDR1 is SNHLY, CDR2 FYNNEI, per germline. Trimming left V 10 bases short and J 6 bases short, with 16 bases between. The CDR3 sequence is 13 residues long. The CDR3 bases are TGTGCCATCAAGGAGGGGTACCTCAATGAGCAGTTCTTC. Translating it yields CAIKEGYLNEQFF.

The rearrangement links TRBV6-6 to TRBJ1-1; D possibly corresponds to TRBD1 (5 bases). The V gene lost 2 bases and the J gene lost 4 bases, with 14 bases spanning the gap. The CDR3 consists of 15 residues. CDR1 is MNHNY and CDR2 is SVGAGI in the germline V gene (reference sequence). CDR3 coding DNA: TGTGCCAGCAGTTACAATGGGGGGGTTAGCACTGAAGCTTTCTTT. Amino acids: CASSYNGGVSTEAFF.

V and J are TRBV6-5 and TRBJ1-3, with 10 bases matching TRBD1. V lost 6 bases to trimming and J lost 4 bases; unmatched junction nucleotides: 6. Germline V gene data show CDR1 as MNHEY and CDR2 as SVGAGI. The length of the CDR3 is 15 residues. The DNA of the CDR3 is TGTGCCAGCAGCCCAGACAGGGGGCGCGGAAACACCATATATTTT. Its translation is CASSPDRGRGNTIYF.

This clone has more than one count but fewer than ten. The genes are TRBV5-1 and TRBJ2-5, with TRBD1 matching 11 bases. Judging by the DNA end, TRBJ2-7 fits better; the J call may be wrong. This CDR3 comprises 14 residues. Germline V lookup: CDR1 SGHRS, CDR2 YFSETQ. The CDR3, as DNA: TGCGCCAGCAGCTGGGACAGGGGGGCCTACGAGCAGTACTTC. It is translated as CASSWDRGAYEQYF.

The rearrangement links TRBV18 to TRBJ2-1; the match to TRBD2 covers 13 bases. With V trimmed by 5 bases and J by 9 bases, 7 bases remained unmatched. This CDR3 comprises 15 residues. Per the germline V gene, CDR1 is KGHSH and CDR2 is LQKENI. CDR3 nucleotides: TGTGCCAGCTCAACGACTAGCGGGGGGAATAGTGAGCAGTTCTTC. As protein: CASSTTSGGNSEQFF.

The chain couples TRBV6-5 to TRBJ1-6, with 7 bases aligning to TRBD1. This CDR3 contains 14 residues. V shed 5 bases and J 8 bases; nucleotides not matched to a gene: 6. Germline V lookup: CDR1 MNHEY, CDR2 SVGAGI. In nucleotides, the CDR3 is TGTGCCAGCAGTAGACAGGGCCCAGATTCACCCCTCCACTTT. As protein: CASSRQGPDSPLHF.

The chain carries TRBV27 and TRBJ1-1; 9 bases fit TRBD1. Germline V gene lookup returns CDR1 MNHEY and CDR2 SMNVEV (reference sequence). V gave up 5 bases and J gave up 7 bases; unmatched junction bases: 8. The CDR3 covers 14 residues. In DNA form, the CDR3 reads TGTGCCAGCAGTCAGTCGACAGGGGGGCGTGAAGCTTTCTTT. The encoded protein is CASSQSTGGREAFF.

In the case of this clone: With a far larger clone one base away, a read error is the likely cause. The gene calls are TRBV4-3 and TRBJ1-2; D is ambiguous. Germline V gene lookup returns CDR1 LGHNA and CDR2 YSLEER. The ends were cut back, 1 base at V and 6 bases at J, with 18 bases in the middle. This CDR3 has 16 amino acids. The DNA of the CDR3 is TGCGCCAGCAGCCAAGCTCCCGGCCCCGGGGTCGATGGCTACACCTTC. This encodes CASSQAPGPGVDGYTF.

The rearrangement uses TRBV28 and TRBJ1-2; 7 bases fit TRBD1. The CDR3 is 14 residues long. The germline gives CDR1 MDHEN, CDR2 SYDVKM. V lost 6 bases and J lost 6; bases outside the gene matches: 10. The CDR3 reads CASRPIDREDGYTF. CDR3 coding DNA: TGTGCCAGCAGACCTATCGACAGGGAGGATGGCTACACCTTC.

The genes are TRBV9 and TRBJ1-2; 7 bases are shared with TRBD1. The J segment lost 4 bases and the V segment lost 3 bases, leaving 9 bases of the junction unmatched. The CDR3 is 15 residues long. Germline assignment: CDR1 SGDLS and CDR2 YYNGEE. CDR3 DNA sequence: TGTGCCAGCAGCGCTGGGGACAGCTCATTCTATGGCTACACCTTC. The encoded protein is CASSAGDSSFYGYTF. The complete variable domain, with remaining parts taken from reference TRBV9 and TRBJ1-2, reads DSGVTQTPKHLITATGQRVTLRCSPRSGDLSVYWYQQSLDQGLQFLIQYYNGEERAKGNILERFSAQQFPDLHSELNLSSLELGDSALYFCASSAGDSSFYGYTFGSGTRLTVV.

In nucleotides, the CDR3 is TGTGCCAGCGGACAGGGGACCACAGATACGCAGTATTTT. Translating gives CASGQGTTDTQYF. V and J are TRBV28 and TRBJ2-3, with TRBD1 identical over 9 bases. Germline CDR1 and CDR2: MDHEN and SYDVKM. The V and J ends lost 8 bases and 2 bases, in that order; junction bases with no gene match: 2. This CDR3 spans 13 amino acids. Combining the CDR3 with reference TRBV28 and TRBJ2-3 gives the whole variable domain DVKVTQSSRYLVKRTGEKVFLECVQDMDHENMFWYRQDPGLGLRLIYFSYDVKMKEKGDIPEGYSVSREKKERFSLILESASTNQTSMYLCASGQGTTDTQYFGPGTRLTVL.

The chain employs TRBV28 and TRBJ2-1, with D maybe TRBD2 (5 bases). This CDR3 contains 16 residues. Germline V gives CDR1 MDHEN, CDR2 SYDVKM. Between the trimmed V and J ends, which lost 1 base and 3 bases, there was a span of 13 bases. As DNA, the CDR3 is TGTGCCAGCAGTTTATCCGGGGTCAGCTTCTACAATGAGCAGTTCTTC. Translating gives CASSLSGVSFYNEQFF.

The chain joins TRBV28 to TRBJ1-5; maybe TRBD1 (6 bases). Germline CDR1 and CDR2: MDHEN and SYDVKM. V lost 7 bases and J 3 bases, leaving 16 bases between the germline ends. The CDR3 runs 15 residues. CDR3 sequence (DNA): TGTGCCAGCAACGCGAGGACAGCCACCAATCAGCCCCAGCATTTT. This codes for CASNARTATNQPQHF.

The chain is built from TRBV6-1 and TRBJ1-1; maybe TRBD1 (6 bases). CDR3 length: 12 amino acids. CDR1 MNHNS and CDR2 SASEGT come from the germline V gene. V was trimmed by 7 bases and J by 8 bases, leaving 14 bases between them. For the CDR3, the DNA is TGTGCCAGCACTGGGGGCACTCGGGAAGCTTTCTTT. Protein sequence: CASTGGTREAFF.

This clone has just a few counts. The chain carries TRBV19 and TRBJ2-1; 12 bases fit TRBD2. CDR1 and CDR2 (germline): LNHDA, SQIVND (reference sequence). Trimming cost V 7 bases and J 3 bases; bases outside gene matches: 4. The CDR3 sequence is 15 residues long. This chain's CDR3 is CASTQLAGGYNEQFF. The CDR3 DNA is TGTGCCAGTACACAACTAGCGGGAGGCTACAATGAGCAGTTCTTC. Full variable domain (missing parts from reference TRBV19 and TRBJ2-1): DGGITQSPKYLFRKEGQNVTLSCEQNLNHDAMYWYRQDPGQGLRLIYYSQIVNDFQKGDIAEGYSVSREKKESFPLTVTSAQKNPTAFYLCASTQLAGGYNEQFFGPGTRLTVL.

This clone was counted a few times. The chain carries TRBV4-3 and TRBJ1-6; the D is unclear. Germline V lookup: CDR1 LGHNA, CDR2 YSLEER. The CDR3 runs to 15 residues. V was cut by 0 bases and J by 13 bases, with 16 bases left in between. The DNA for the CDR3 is TGCGCCAGCAGCCAAGAATACGGCGGGGTGTGGCCCCTCCACTTT. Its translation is CASSQEYGGVWPLHF.